One and the same sample provided the 22 T cell receptor beta chains below, sequenced in a study of T cells after yellow fever vaccination. Using its own MiXCR run on the 5' RACE reads, TCRdb lists one record per CDR3 protein. Among approximately 61,000 distinct CDR3 sequences listed, about 6.6% were seen once. The material was CD8+ T cells sorted from PBMCs, obtained on the day of the first yellow fever vaccination. The receptors were sampled from a man between 18 and 29 years old who received the YFV17D yellow fever vaccine.

The gene calls are TRBV5-4 and TRBJ2-1, with D possibly being TRBD2 (5 bases). The germline V gene encodes CDR1 SGHNT and CDR2 YYREEE (reference sequence). Trimming took off 2 bases at V and 8 bases at J, with 5 bases between the two ends. The CDR3 is 11 amino acids. CDR3 amino acids: CASSFSDEQFF. CDR3 DNA: TGTGCCAGCAGCTTTAGCGATGAGCAGTTCTTC.

This clonotype was detected only a few times. The chain carries TRBV5-4 and TRBJ1-1, with 7 bases identical to TRBD1. With 2 bases clipped from V and 3 bases from J, the junction kept 7 bases outside the gene matches. CDR3 length: 15 residues. Per the germline V gene, CDR1 is SGHNT and CDR2 is YYREEE (reference sequence). CDR3 residues: CASSFTGEPHTEAFF. For the CDR3, the DNA is TGTGCCAGCAGCTTTACAGGGGAACCCCACACTGAAGCTTTCTTT.

This clonotype showed up just a few times. This sequence joins TRBV5-1 and TRBJ2-1, with TRBD1 matching 8 bases. The CDR3 runs 14 residues. Germline CDR1 reads SGHRS; CDR2 reads YFSETQ. V shed 2 bases and J 6 bases; nucleotides not matched to a gene: 4. CDR3 protein: CASSFDQGANEQFF. The CDR3 region has the DNA TGCGCCAGCAGCTTTGACCAGGGGGCCAATGAGCAGTTCTTC.

The chain carries TRBV4-1 and TRBJ2-5, with D possibly TRBD1 on 6 matching bases. This CDR3 is 13 amino acids long. Germline CDR1 and CDR2: MGHRA and YSYEKL. The germline V and J ends were trimmed by 4 bases and 11 bases, with 17 bases remaining between them. The CDR3 coding sequence is TGCGCCAGCAGCCCTCGACAGGCGGAGAAACAGTACTTC. Its protein is CASSPRQAEKQYF.

This clonotype was observed a handful of times. This chain links TRBV4-3 with TRBJ1-2; TRBD1 is a possible D gene (5 bases). CDR1 and CDR2 from the germline V gene are LGHNA and YSLEER. V was cut by 4 bases and J by 7 bases, with 16 bases left in between. The CDR3 spans 14 residues. The CDR3 DNA reads TGCGCCAGCAGCCCGTATCAGGGTCTACGTGGCTACACCTTC. Translating gives CASSPYQGLRGYTF.

The V and J genes are TRBV4-1 and TRBJ1-2; perhaps TRBD1 as D (6 bases). The CDR3 contains 13 residues. V was clipped by 3 bases and J by 3 bases, with 8 bases between them. Germline assignment: CDR1 MGHRA and CDR2 YSYEKL. CDR3 protein: CASSQPGDYGYTF. As DNA, the CDR3 is TGCGCCAGCAGCCAGCCAGGGGACTATGGCTACACCTTC.

This clonotype appeared many times. The CDR3 sequence is CASSLASTYEQYF. In nucleotides, the CDR3 is TGTGCCAGCAGCTTAGCGAGTACCTACGAGCAGTACTTC. V gene TRBV7-6 combines with J gene TRBJ2-7, with D uncertain. The V and J ends lost 0 bases and 2 bases respectively, with 5 bases between them. The CDR3 length is 13 residues. CDR1 and CDR2 from the germline V gene are SGHVS and FNYEAQ.

V usage is TRBV6-1 and J usage is TRBJ1-6; maybe TRBD1 (5 bases). Germline V gives CDR1 MNHNS, CDR2 SASEGT. The CDR3 length is 14 residues. Trimming left V 5 bases short and J 8 bases short, with 13 bases between. The DNA for the CDR3 is TGTGCCAGCAGTCTCGGGACGCTAGATTCACCCCTCCACTTT. This translates into CASSLGTLDSPLHF.

The chain uses TRBV11-2 and TRBJ2-6; 7 bases map to TRBD1. Germline lookup yields CDR1 SGHAT and CDR2 FQNNGV. V dropped 5 bases and J dropped 0; count of bases not matched to a gene: 19. This CDR3 is built from 21 residues. CDR3 sequence reads: CASSLPGQWTSSNSGANVLTF. The CDR3 bases are TGTGCCAGCAGCCTCCCGGGACAGTGGACTTCTTCTAACTCTGGGGCCAACGTCCTGACTTTC.

Written as DNA, the CDR3 is TGTGCCAGCAGCTTAGGACAGGCTCAACTACGAGGCTACACCTTC. It specifies CASSLGQAQLRGYTF. The chain has TRBV11-2 and TRBJ1-2, with a tentative D call TRBD1 (6 bases). CDR3 length: 15 amino acids. The germline V and J ends were trimmed by 1 base and 8 bases, with 17 bases remaining between them. Germline V gene lookup returns CDR1 SGHAT and CDR2 FQNNGV. Filled out from reference TRBV11-2 and TRBJ1-2, the complete variable domain reads EAGVAQSPRYKIIEKRQSVAFWCNPISGHATLYWYQQILGQGPKLLIQFQNNGVVDDSQLPKDRFSAERLKGVDSTLKIQPAKLEDSAVYLCASSLGQAQLRGYTFGSGTRLTVV.

The sample holds a few counts of this clonotype. This chain uses TRBV12-3 or TRBV12-4 with TRBJ2-5; 8 nucleotides match TRBD2. J was trimmed by 5 bases and V by 5 bases; bases with no gene match: 4. The CDR3 spans 13 residues. In DNA form, the CDR3 reads TGTGCCAGCAGTCCGGGGGGGCTGGAGACCCAGTACTTC. Translating it yields CASSPGGLETQYF.

This clonotype was recorded at least ten times. This chain connects TRBV7-6 to TRBJ1-1; D is possibly TRBD1 (6 bases). V dropped 1 base and J dropped 0 bases, with 12 bases sitting between them. Germline V gives CDR1 SGHVS, CDR2 FNYEAQ. The CDR3 loop spans 16 amino acids. For the CDR3, the DNA is TGTGCCAGCAGCTTAGGGGTAACAGGGTTGAACACTGAAGCTTTCTTT. Amino acid sequence: CASSLGVTGLNTEAFF.

This clonotype was recorded at least ten times. The chain links TRBV19 to TRBJ2-7; D may be TRBD1 or TRBD2 (5 bases each). This CDR3 is 13 amino acids long. V shed 5 bases and J shed 0 bases, with 8 bases lying between them. Germline CDR1 LNHDA, CDR2 SQIVND (reference sequence). Here the CDR3 reads CASSWDGSYEQYF. The CDR3 DNA reads TGTGCCAGTAGTTGGGACGGCTCCTACGAGCAGTACTTC.

This clonotype has a handful of counts. This chain links TRBV4-2 with TRBJ2-1, with D perhaps TRBD1 or TRBD2 (6 bases each). The ends were cut back, 0 bases at V and 4 bases at J, with 13 bases in the middle. The V gene's germline CDR1 is LGHNA and CDR2 YNFKEQ. The CDR3 is 16 amino acids. The CDR3 DNA is TGTGCCAGCAGCCAAGAGAATGGGGGGCAGTACAATGAGCAGTTCTTC. It translates to CASSQENGGQYNEQFF.

This clonotype was seen more than once but under ten times. The rearrangement links TRBV7-9 to TRBJ2-1; TRBD1 matches at 9 bases. CDR1 is SEHNR, CDR2 FQNEAQ, per germline (reference sequence). J gave up 10 bases and V 5 bases, and 9 bases lay outside the gene matches. The CDR3 spans 14 residues. CDR3 loop: CASSLPGQGQEQFF. The CDR3, as DNA: TGTGCCAGCAGCCTGCCGGGACAGGGACAAGAGCAGTTCTTC.

This clonotype was counted ten times or more. CDR3 nucleotides: TGTGCCAGCAGTAGCCGGACAGGGGGACCCGGGGAGCTGTTTTTT. It encodes CASSSRTGGPGELFF. The V and J genes are TRBV7-9 and TRBJ2-2; 10 bases map to TRBD1. Germline values: CDR1 SEHNR, CDR2 FQNEAQ (reference sequence). The length of the CDR3 is 15 residues. Trimming cost V 6 bases and J 6 bases; bases outside gene matches: 7.

Many counts were recorded for this clonotype. The rearrangement joins TRBV5-1 to TRBJ2-1, with D perhaps matching TRBD2 (5 bases). This CDR3 has 12 residues. Germline V gene lookup returns CDR1 SGHRS and CDR2 YFSETQ. V lost 4 bases to trimming and J lost 10 bases, with 12 bases between them. The CDR3 reads CASSHLGEEQFF. As DNA, the CDR3 is TGCGCCAGCAGCCACCTCGGGGAGGAGCAGTTCTTC.

The table lists this clonotype with many counts. The V gene is TRBV15, the J gene TRBJ2-1; D uncertain. CDR1 and CDR2 (germline): LNHNV, YYDKDF (reference sequence). Trimming stripped 4 bases from V and 10 bases from J, with 8 bases between. This CDR3 has 11 amino acids. The CDR3, as DNA: TGTGCCACCAGCAAACGAGGAGAGCAGTTCTTC. Its translation is CATSKRGEQFF.

This clonotype was picked up many times. CDR3 DNA sequence: TGTGCCAGCAGCCCACAATATAGCTATAGCAATCAGCCCCAGCATTTT. Protein sequence: CASSPQYSYSNQPQHF. This chain uses TRBV11-2 with TRBJ1-5, with D unresolved. V lost 5 bases, J lost 0 bases, and 14 bases lay in between. The CDR3 has 16 residues. Germline CDR1 and CDR2: SGHAT and FQNNGV.

In this sample, this clonotype turned up many times. V is TRBV15 and J is TRBJ2-7; TRBD2 might be the D (6 bases). The CDR3 consists of 16 residues. Looked up from germline, CDR1 is LNHNV and CDR2 is YYDKDF (reference sequence). Trimming shortened V by 1 base and J by 1 base, and 14 bases separated the two germline ends. In DNA, the CDR3 is TGTGCCACCAGCAGAGCCGCTAGCGTGGTTTCCTACGAGCAGTACTTC. This encodes CATSRAASVVSYEQYF.

This clonotype was picked up many times. The rearrangement joins TRBV29-1 to TRBJ2-4; 8 bases fit TRBD1. V was clipped by 6 bases and J by 3 bases; unmatched bases: 16. Germline assignment: CDR1 SQVTM and CDR2 ANQGSEA. There are 17 residues in the CDR3. In DNA form, the CDR3 reads TGCAGCGTGATGTACGGGACGACAGGGGAAGGCAAAAACATTCAGTACTTC. Translated, it gives CSVMYGTTGEGKNIQYF.

With respect to this clonotype: A much larger clone differs from this one at a single base, so this may be a read error. This rearrangement joins TRBV27 to TRBJ2-3; D gene ambiguous. V was pared by 5 bases and J by 4 bases, with 13 bases between. This CDR3 comprises 14 residues. The V gene's germline CDR1 is MNHEY and CDR2 SMNVEV (reference sequence). The CDR3 nucleotides read TGTGCCAGCAGTGGCAGAATTGGCGCAGATACGCAGTATTTT. Translation gives CASSGRIGADTQYF.